This T cell receptor beta chain derives from a study of T cell repertoires in cytomegalovirus infection. Study outcomes and limitations: Within the response measured ex vivo, HLA-C-restricted CMV-specific TCR beta clonotypes were dominant.

Trimming took off 6 bases at V and 8 bases at J, with 13 bases between the two ends. CDR3 length equals 12 residues. Germline values: CDR1 LNHDA, CDR2 SQIVND (reference sequence). TCRdb reanalysed the reads using MiXCR and keeps one entry per CDR3 protein. The data hold 310,000 or so distinct CDR3 sequences, with roughly 15% observed a single time. About this clonotype itself: Its specificity is not known.

J is TRBJ1-2 and V is TRBV19; a possible D gene is TRBD1 (6 bases). This TCR came from a human donor in good health (CMV status not recorded). Some clones in this sample may be carry-over from other donors' samples. The sequenced sample was PBMCs. The CDR3 region is CASRDRLYGYTF. The CDR3 coding sequence is TGTGCCAGTAGGGACAGACTCTACGGCTACACCTTC.